The 16 T cell receptor beta chains given below trace back to one sample, sequenced in a study of B cell selection in AIRE deficiency. Conventional CD4 T cells were sorted as CD4+CD127+ cells. Measured with immunoSEQ multiplex PCR; TCRdb has only the in-frame clones, and not every one. The table lists about 23,000 clones, 97% of them singletons. Material: conventional CD4+ T cells sorted from PBMCs. These TCRs come from a human donor with AIRE deficiency.

This clone was observed a single time. This sequence joins TRBV19 and TRBJ2-2; D possibly corresponds to TRBD1 (8 bases). The CDR3 extends over 16 amino acids. Germline assignment: CDR1 LNHDA and CDR2 SQIVND (reference sequence). The germline V and J ends were trimmed by 6 bases and 6 bases, with 20 bases remaining between them. In nucleotides, the CDR3 is TGTGCCAGTAGCCGTGACAGGGGAGGGGGAGCCGGGGAGCTGTTTTTT. Encoded protein: CASSRDRGGGAGELFF.

CDR3 protein: CASSWGPGGETQYF. CDR3 sequence (DNA): TGTGCCAGTAGTTGGGGACCGGGGGGAGAGACCCAGTACTTC. The chain carries TRBV19 and TRBJ2-5, with 7 positions matching TRBD2. The CDR3 loop spans 14 amino acids. The trim removed 5 bases at V and 4 bases at J, leaving 7 bases unmatched. The germline gives CDR1 LNHDA, CDR2 SQIVND (reference sequence).

This clone was detected once. The chain carries TRBV7-3 and TRBJ2-3, with 10 bases fitting TRBD1. CDR3 length: 15 residues. The germline V gene has CDR1 SGHTA and CDR2 FQGTGA. The trim removed 4 bases at V and 2 bases at J, leaving 3 bases unmatched. Written as DNA, the CDR3 is TGTGCCAGCAGCTACGGGACAGGGGCCACAGATACGCAGTATTTT. Its translation is CASSYGTGATDTQYF. Full variable domain (outside the CDR3, taken from reference TRBV7-3 and TRBJ2-3): GAGVSQTPSNKVTEKGKYVELRCDPISGHTALYWYRQSLGQGPEFLIYFQGTGAADDSGLPNDRFFAVRPEGSVSTLKIQRTERGDSAVYLCASSYGTGATDTQYFGPGTRLTVL.

The V and J genes are TRBV29-1 and TRBJ1-1; 7 positions match TRBD1. The CDR3 extends over 13 amino acids. The V and J ends lost 4 bases and 6 bases, in that order; junction bases with no gene match: 8. Germline-derived CDR1 and CDR2 are SQVTM and ANQGSEA. The CDR3 bases are TGCAGCGTTGGGGACAGTTATTTAGCTGAAGCTTTCTTT. The encoded protein is CSVGDSYLAEAFF. Complete variable domain (other parts from reference TRBV29-1 and TRBJ1-1): SAVISQKPSRDICQRGTSLTIQCQVDSQVTMMFWYRQQPGQSLTLIATANQGSEATYESGFVIDKFPISRPNLTFSTLTVSNMSPEDSSIYLCSVGDSYLAEAFFGQGTRLTVV.

This sequence joins TRBV27 and TRBJ2-7, with D perhaps being TRBD1 or TRBD2 (5 bases each). V was shortened by 2 bases and J by 0 bases, with 11 bases between the two germline ends. The CDR3 consists of 15 residues. Germline lookup yields CDR1 MNHEY and CDR2 SMNVEV (reference sequence). CDR3 DNA sequence: TGTGCCAGCAGTTTACTGAGGGGCCTCTCCTACGAGCAGTACTTC. It is translated as CASSLLRGLSYEQYF.

The chain links TRBV18 to TRBJ1-5; D not certain. Between the trimmed V and J ends, which lost 2 bases and 7 bases, there was a span of 12 bases. Germline assignment: CDR1 KGHSH and CDR2 LQKENI. This CDR3 is 14 amino acids long. The CDR3 DNA reads TGTGCCAGCTCACCAGGGGATTGGAGGCAGCCCCAGCATTTT. This sequence encodes CASSPGDWRQPQHF.

The CDR3 coding sequence is TGTGCCAGCAGACGTTCCGGGACTAGCGGAGACAATGAGCAGTTCTTC. Amino acids: CASRRSGTSGDNEQFF. The V and J genes are TRBV27 and TRBJ2-1; 11 bases are a match to TRBD2. Germline V gene lookup returns CDR1 MNHEY and CDR2 SMNVEV (reference sequence). The CDR3 consists of 16 residues. V trimming: 6 bases; J trimming: 5 bases; junction bases outside the gene matches: 9.

As DNA, the CDR3 is TGTGCCAGCAGCTTCGGACTAGCGGCTACCTACGAGCAGTACTTC. It translates to CASSFGLAATYEQYF. The V and J genes are TRBV7-2 and TRBJ2-7; TRBD2 matches at 10 bases. Unmatched junction bases numbered 4, after V lost 3 bases and J lost 2 bases. This CDR3 contains 15 residues. Germline V gene lookup returns CDR1 SGHTA and CDR2 FQGNSA.

The DNA for the CDR3 is TGTGCCAGCAGCTTGGGGGGATTTGGCAATCAGCCCCAGCATTTT. Amino acids: CASSLGGFGNQPQHF. V is TRBV5-5 and J is TRBJ1-5; D is undetermined. This CDR3 is built from 15 residues. Trimming took off 0 bases at V and 2 bases at J, with 9 bases between the two ends. Germline V gene sequence: CDR1 SGHKS, CDR2 YYEKEE (reference sequence).

The chain has TRBV5-8 and TRBJ1-5; D gene ambiguous. CDR1 SGHTS and CDR2 YDEGEE come from the germline V gene. The CDR3 spans 12 residues. Between the trimmed V and J ends, which lost 4 bases and 5 bases, there was a span of 7 bases. CDR3 residues: CASSPGDQPQHF. The CDR3 nucleotides are TGTGCCAGCAGCCCCGGGGATCAGCCCCAGCATTTT.

This clone occurred once. The chain is built from TRBV6-6 and TRBJ1-2; a possible D gene is TRBD1 (5 bases). Trimming left V 11 bases short and J 4 bases short, with 17 bases between. CDR3 size: 13 residues. Germline-derived CDR1 and CDR2 are MNHNY and SVGAGI (reference sequence). CDR3 protein: CAVGPGGSYGYTF. The DNA of the CDR3 is TGTGCCGTCGGCCCGGGGGGGTCCTATGGCTACACCTTC.

The chain combines TRBV11-3 with TRBJ2-2; unclear D gene. Germline CDR1 SGHNT, CDR2 YENEEA. The length of the CDR3 is 15 residues. V lost 1 base and J lost 3, with 9 bases in between. CDR3 loop: CASSLGQAYTGELFF. The CDR3 coding sequence is TGTGCCAGCAGCTTAGGCCAGGCCTACACCGGGGAGCTGTTTTTT.

This sequence joins TRBV30 and TRBJ1-5, with a weak D call TRBD1 (6 bases). Germline-derived CDR1 and CDR2 are GTSNPN and SVGIG (reference sequence). The V and J ends lost 2 bases and 0 bases respectively, with 20 bases between them. The CDR3 runs to 18 residues. CDR3 nucleotide sequence: TGTGCCTGGAGTCGGGGAGGGGGTCCAGCAAATAGCAATCAGCCCCAGCATTTT. This translates into CAWSRGGGPANSNQPQHF.

The chain carries TRBV19 and TRBJ2-3, with TRBD2 matching over 8 bases. The junction had 9 bases not matched to a gene; V was cut back by 1 base and J by 3 bases. This CDR3 contains 17 residues. CDR1 LNHDA and CDR2 SQIVND come from the germline V gene (reference sequence). The CDR3 protein is CASSIVPGGPGTDTQYF. The CDR3 DNA reads TGTGCCAGTAGTATAGTTCCGGGAGGGCCCGGGACAGATACGCAGTATTTT.

This clone has only one observation. The CDR3 bases are TGTGCCAGCAGATTGACAGGGGGCTACGAGCAGTACTTC. Translated: CASRLTGGYEQYF. This chain joins TRBV27 and TRBJ2-7; TRBD1 aligns across 9 bases. The CDR3 consists of 13 residues. V lost 6 bases, J lost 3 bases, and 3 bases stayed unmatched. Germline V gene lookup returns CDR1 MNHEY and CDR2 SMNVEV (reference sequence).

Here the CDR3 DNA reads TGCGCCAGCAGCTGGAGGGGGGATCAAGAGACCCAGTACTTC. It specifies CASSWRGDQETQYF. The chain recombines TRBV5-1 with TRBJ2-5; perhaps D is TRBD1 or TRBD2 (6 bases each). The CDR3 covers 14 residues. The ends were cut back, 3 bases at V and 2 bases at J, with 11 bases in the middle. Germline CDR1 reads SGHRS; CDR2 reads YFSETQ.